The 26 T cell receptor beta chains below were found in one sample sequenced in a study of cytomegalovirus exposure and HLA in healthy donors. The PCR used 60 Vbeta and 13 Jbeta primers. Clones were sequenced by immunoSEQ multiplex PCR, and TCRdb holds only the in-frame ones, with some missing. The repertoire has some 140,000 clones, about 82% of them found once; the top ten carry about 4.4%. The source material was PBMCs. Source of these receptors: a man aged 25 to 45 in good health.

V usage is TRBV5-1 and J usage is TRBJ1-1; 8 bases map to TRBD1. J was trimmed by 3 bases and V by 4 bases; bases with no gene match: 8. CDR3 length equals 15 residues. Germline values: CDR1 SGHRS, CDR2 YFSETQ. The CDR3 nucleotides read TGCGCCAGCAGCCAGCGGACAGGGTGGGACACTGAAGCTTTCTTT. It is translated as CASSQRTGWDTEAFF.

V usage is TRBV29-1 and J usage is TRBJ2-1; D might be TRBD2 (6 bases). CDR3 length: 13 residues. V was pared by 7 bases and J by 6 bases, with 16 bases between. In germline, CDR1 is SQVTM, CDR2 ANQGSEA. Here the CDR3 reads CSGSAGYTNEQFF. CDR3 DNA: TGCAGCGGAAGTGCGGGATACACCAATGAGCAGTTCTTC.

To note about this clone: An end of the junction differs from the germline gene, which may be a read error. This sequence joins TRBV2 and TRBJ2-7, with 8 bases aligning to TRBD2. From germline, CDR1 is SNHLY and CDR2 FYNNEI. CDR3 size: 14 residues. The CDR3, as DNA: TGTGCCAGCGTTTTAGCGGGATCTAGGTACGGGCAGTACTTC. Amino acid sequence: CASVLAGSRYGQYF.

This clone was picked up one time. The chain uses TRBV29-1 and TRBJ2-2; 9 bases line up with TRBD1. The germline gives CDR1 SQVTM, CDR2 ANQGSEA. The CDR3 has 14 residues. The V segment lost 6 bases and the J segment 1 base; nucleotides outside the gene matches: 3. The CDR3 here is CSVPGQGNTGELFF. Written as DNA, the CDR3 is TGCAGCGTCCCGGGACAGGGGAACACCGGGGAGCTGTTTTTT.

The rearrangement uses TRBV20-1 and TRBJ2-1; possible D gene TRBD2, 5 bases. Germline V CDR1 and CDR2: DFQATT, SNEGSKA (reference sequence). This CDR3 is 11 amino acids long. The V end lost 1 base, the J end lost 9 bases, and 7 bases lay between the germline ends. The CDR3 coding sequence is TGCAGTGCTAGAGGCGGGTCTGAGCAGTTCTTC. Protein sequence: CSARGGSEQFF.

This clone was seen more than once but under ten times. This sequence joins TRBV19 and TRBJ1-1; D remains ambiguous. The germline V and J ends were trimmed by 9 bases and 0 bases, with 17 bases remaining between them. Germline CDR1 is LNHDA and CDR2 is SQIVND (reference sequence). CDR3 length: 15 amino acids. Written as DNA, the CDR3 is TGTGCCAGCCCTAAGCGAGCAGATATGAACACTGAAGCTTTCTTT. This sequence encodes CASPKRADMNTEAFF.

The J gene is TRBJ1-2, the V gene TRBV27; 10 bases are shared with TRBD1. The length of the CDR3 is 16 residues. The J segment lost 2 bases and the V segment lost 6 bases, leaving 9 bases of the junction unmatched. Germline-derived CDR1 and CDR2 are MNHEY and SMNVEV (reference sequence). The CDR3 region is CASRPGTGAPNYGYTF. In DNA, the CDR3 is TGTGCCAGCAGACCCGGGACAGGGGCCCCCAACTATGGCTACACCTTC.

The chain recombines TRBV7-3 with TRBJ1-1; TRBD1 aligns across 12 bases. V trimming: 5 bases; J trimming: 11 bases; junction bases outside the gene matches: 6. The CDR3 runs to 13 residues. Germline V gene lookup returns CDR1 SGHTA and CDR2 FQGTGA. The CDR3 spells CASSRDRGRGAFF. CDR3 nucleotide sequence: TGTGCCAGCAGCCGGGACAGGGGGCGAGGCGCTTTCTTT.

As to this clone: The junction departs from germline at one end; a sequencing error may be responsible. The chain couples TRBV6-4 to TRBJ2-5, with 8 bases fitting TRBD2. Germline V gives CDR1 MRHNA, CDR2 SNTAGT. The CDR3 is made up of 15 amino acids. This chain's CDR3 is CASRWLAGQQEAQYF. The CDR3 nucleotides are TGTGCCAGCAGGTGGCTAGCGGGTCAGCAAGAGGCCCAGTACTTC.

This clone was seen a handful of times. Here the CDR3 DNA reads TGTGCCACCAGCCCCGGGGGGGCTGGGGGTGAAAAACTGTTTTTT. Its translation is CATSPGGAGGEKLFF. V usage is TRBV15 and J usage is TRBJ1-4; the D gene is possibly TRBD1 (6 bases). Germline-derived CDR1 and CDR2 are LNHNV and YYDKDF (reference sequence). This CDR3 comprises 15 residues. Between the trimmed V and J ends, which lost 5 bases and 7 bases, there was a span of 17 bases.

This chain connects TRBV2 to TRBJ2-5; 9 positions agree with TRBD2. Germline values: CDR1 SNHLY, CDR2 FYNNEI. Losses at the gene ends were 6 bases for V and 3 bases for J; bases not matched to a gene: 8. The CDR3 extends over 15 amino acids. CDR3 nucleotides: TGTGCCAGCAGGTCGGTTAGCGGGGGAGAAGAGACCCAGTACTTC. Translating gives CASRSVSGGEETQYF. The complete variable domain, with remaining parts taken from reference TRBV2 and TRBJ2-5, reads EPEVTQTPSHQVTQMGQEVILRCVPISNHLYFYWYRQILGQKVEFLVSFYNNEISEKSEIFDDQFSVERPDGSNFTLKIRSTKLEDSAMYFCASRSVSGGEETQYFGPGTRLLVL.

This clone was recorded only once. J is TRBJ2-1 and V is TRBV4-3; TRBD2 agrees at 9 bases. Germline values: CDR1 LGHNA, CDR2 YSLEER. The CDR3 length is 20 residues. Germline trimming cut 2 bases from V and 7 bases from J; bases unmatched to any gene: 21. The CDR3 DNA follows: TGCGCCAGCAGCCAATTTAAGGTTGTAGCGGGAGTCGCGGGTGGAAATGAGCAGTTCTTC. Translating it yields CASSQFKVVAGVAGGNEQFF.

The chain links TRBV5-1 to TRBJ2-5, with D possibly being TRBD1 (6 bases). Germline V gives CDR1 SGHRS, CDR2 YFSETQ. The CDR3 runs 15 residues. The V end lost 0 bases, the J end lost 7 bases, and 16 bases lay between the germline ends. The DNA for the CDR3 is TGCGCCAGCAGCTTGGGGGAACGGACCAGGGGGACCCAGTACTTC. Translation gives CASSLGERTRGTQYF.

The CDR3 DNA follows: TGCGCCAGCAGCTCCACAGGGGGTTCCTACGAGCAGTACTTC. Protein: CASSSTGGSYEQYF. This chain joins TRBV5-1 and TRBJ2-7; 8 positions match TRBD1. Germline CDR1 is SGHRS and CDR2 is YFSETQ. The CDR3 is 14 amino acids. V gave up 3 bases and J gave up 1 base; unmatched junction bases: 3. Supplemented by reference TRBV5-1 and TRBJ2-7, the full variable domain reads KAGVTQTPRYLIKTRGQQVTLSCSPISGHRSVSWYQQTPGQGLQFLFEYFSETQRNKGNFPGRFSGRQFSNSRSEMNVSTLELGDSALYLCASSSTGGSYEQYFGPGTRLTVT.

The chain's CDR3 is CASSWSGTSGTNEQFF. CDR3 sequence (DNA): TGCGCCAGCAGCTGGTCCGGGACTAGCGGGACCAATGAGCAGTTCTTC. The V call is TRBV5-1, the J call TRBJ2-1, with TRBD2 identical over 13 bases. Germline V CDR1 and CDR2: SGHRS, YFSETQ. The CDR3 contains 16 residues. V shed 3 bases, J shed 6 bases, and the junction held 6 bases outside the gene matches.

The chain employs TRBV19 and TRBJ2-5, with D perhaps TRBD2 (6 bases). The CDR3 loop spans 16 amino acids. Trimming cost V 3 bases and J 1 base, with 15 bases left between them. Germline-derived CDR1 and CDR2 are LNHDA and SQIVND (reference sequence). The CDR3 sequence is CASSILSGDGQETQYF. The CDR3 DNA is TGTGCCAGTAGTATTCTTTCGGGAGATGGCCAAGAGACCCAGTACTTC. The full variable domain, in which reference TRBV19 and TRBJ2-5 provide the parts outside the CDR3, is DGGITQSPKYLFRKEGQNVTLSCEQNLNHDAMYWYRQDPGQGLRLIYYSQIVNDFQKGDIAEGYSVSREKKESFPLTVTSAQKNPTAFYLCASSILSGDGQETQYFGPGTRLLVL.

CDR3 coding DNA: TGTGCCAACCCCGACAGCCCTAACTATGGCTACACCTTC. Its translation: CANPDSPNYGYTF. The chain carries TRBV7-2 and TRBJ1-2; tentative D call: TRBD1 (5 bases). CDR1 and CDR2 from the germline V gene are SGHTA and FQGNSA. The V and J ends lost 10 bases and 0 bases respectively, with 12 bases between them. CDR3 length: 13 amino acids.

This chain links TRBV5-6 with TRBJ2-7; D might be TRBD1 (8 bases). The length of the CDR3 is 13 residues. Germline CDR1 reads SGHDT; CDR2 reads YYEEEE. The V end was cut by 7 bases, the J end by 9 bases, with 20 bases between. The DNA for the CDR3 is TGTGCCAGCGGCTGGGGGGGGACAGGTTTGCAGTACTTC. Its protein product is CASGWGGTGLQYF. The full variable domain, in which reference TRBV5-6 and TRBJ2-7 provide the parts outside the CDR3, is DAGVTQSPTHLIKTRGQQVTLRCSPKSGHDTVSWYQQALGQGPQFIFQYYEEEERQRGNFPDRFSGHQFPNYSSELNVNALLLGDSALYLCASGWGGTGLQYFGPGTRLTVT.

CDR3 sequence reads: CASSLTMSGHNEQFF. The CDR3 nucleotides read TGTGCCAGCAGCTTAACTATGAGTGGTCACAATGAGCAGTTCTTC. The chain recombines TRBV7-3 with TRBJ2-1; no reliable D call. V was clipped by 0 bases and J by 5 bases, with 11 bases between them. This CDR3 is built from 15 residues. Germline V CDR1 and CDR2: SGHTA, FQGTGA.

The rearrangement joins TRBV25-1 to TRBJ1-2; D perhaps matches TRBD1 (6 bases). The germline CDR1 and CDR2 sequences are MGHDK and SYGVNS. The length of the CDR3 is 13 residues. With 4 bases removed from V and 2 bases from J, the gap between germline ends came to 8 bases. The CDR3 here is CASSGTANYGYTF. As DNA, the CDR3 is TGTGCCAGCAGTGGGACAGCAAACTATGGCTACACCTTC.

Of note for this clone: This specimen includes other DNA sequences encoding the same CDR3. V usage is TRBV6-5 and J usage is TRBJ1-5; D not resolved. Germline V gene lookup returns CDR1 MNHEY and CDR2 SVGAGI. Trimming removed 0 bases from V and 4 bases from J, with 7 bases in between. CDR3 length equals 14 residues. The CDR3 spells CASSYSRGNQPQHF. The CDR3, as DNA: TGTGCCAGCAGTTACTCTCGGGGAAATCAGCCCCAGCATTTT.

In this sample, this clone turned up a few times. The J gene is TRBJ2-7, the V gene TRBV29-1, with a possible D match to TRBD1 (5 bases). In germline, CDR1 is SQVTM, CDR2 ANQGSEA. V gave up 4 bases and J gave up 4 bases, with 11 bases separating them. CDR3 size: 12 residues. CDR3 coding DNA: TGCAGCGTTGTCACGGACACTTACGAGCAGTACTTC. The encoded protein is CSVVTDTYEQYF.

The CDR3 nucleotides read TGTGCCAGCAGCTTGGGACAGGGTACCCTCTCTGGGGCCAACGTCCTGACTTTC. This gives the protein CASSLGQGTLSGANVLTF. The rearrangement links TRBV5-6 to TRBJ2-6, with 7 bases aligning to TRBD1. This CDR3 is 18 amino acids long. V was pared by 0 bases and J by 0 bases, with 6 bases of the junction left unmatched. Germline loops: CDR1 SGHDT, CDR2 YYEEEE.

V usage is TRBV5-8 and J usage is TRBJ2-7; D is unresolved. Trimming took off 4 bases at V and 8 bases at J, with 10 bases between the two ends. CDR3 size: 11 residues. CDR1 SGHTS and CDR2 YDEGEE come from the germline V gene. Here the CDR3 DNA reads TGTGCCAGCAGCGCGCACTCACAGCAGTACTTC. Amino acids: CASSAHSQQYF. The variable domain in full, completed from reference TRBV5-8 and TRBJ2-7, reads EAGVTQSPTHLIKTRGQQATLRCSPISGHTSVYWYQQALGLGLQFLLWYDEGEERNRGNFPPRFSGRQFPNYSSELNVNALELEDSALYLCASSAHSQQYFGPGTRLTVT.

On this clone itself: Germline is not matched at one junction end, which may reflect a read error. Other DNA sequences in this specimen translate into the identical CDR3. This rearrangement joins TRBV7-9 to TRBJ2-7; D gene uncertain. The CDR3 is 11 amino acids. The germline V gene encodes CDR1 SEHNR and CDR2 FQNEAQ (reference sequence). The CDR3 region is CSSSRSYEQYF. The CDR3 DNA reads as TGTTCCAGCAGCCGGTCCTACGAGCAGTACTTC. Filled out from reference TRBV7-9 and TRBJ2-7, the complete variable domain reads DTGVSQNPRHKITKRGQNVTFRCDPISEHNRLYWYRQTLGQGPEFLTYFQNEAQLEKSRLLSDRFSAERPKGSFSTLEIQRTEQGDSAMYLCSSSRSYEQYFGPGTRLTVT.

CDR3 region: CASSVTRLAGGRNEQFF. Written as DNA, the CDR3 is TGTGCCAGTAGTGTCACACGACTAGCGGGAGGGCGCAATGAGCAGTTCTTC. This chain links TRBV19 with TRBJ2-1, with 14 bases lining up with TRBD2. Germline V gives CDR1 LNHDA, CDR2 SQIVND (reference sequence). The CDR3 spans 17 residues. The ends lost 5 bases at V and 6 bases at J; junction bases unmatched: 9.